The 30 T cell receptor beta chains reported below all come from one sample, sequenced in a study of HIV-infected patients and healthy controls. Follow-up blood was drawn about 14 weeks, roughly three months, after antiretroviral therapy began. Whole blood was used without fractionation, so all unsorted peripheral T cells were included. cDNA was made from around 0.45 ug RNA using alpha and beta constant primers. Using multiplexing indices, alpha and beta chain libraries were generated apart by chain-specific third strand synthesis. TCRdb analysed the 5' RACE reads with MiXCR anew, one entry per CDR3 protein. The sample lists approximately 8,700 distinct CDR3 sequences, over 7.5% seen once, with approximately 22% in the top ten. Specimen: blood, collected during antiretroviral therapy. All receptors derive from an adult with HIV infection.

The chain has TRBV27 and TRBJ1-2, with TRBD1 identical over 7 bases. Germline V gene sequence: CDR1 MNHEY, CDR2 SMNVEV (reference sequence). With V trimmed by 5 bases and J by 1 base, 10 bases remained unmatched. CDR3 length equals 16 residues. The CDR3 loop reads CASSPYDREDNYGYTF. CDR3 in DNA: TGTGCCAGCAGTCCCTATGACAGGGAGGATAACTATGGCTACACCTTC.

This clonotype is medium-sized by share. CDR3 nucleotides: TGTGCCAGCAGTTCGGGGACAGGGGGAGGGCAAGAGACCCAGTACTTC. As protein: CASSSGTGGGQETQYF. This chain joins TRBV12-3 or TRBV12-4 and TRBJ2-5, with 11 bases identical to TRBD1. The length of the CDR3 is 16 residues. Trimming removed 4 bases from V and 2 bases from J; junction bases left unmatched: 6.

The sample holds many counts of this clonotype. V and J are TRBV24-1 and TRBJ1-5; D remains unclear. V lost 6 bases and J 0 bases, leaving 8 bases between the germline ends. The V gene's germline CDR1 is KGHDR and CDR2 SFDVKD. The CDR3 has 14 residues. CDR3: CATSSSSSNQPQHF. CDR3 DNA: TGTGCCACCAGTTCAAGCAGTAGCAATCAGCCCCAGCATTTT.

The chain employs TRBV5-1 and TRBJ2-7; 11 bases line up with TRBD1. The junction had 8 bases not matched to a gene; V was cut back by 5 bases and J by 7 bases. The CDR3 is made up of 14 amino acids. The V gene's germline CDR1 is SGHRS and CDR2 YFSETQ. CDR3 region: CASRYGTGGGEQYV. DNA of the CDR3: TGCGCCAGCAGATACGGGACAGGGGGTGGGGAGCAGTACGTC.

This clonotype has at least ten counts. This sequence joins TRBV12-3 or TRBV12-4 and TRBJ1-5; D is ambiguous. This CDR3 has 14 residues. The V end was cut by 8 bases, the J end by 3 bases, with 14 bases between. CDR3 region: CASVSGDYNQPQHF. In DNA, the CDR3 is TGTGCCAGCGTTTCCGGAGACTACAATCAGCCCCAGCATTTT.

This clonotype was detected many times. The chain joins TRBV6-1 to TRBJ1-1; possibly TRBD1 for D (6 bases). Germline lookup yields CDR1 MNHNS and CDR2 SASEGT. The CDR3 covers 13 residues. Trimming pared 6 bases from V and 1 base from J, leaving 9 bases between. In nucleotides, the CDR3 is TGTGCCAGCAGAGCGGACAGGAACACTGAAGCTTTCTTT. Protein sequence: CASRADRNTEAFF.

This clonotype was observed many times. V gene TRBV10-3 combines with J gene TRBJ2-7, with D perhaps TRBD1 (5 bases). Trimming shortened V by 5 bases and J by 4 bases, and 6 bases separated the two germline ends. This CDR3 has 11 residues. Germline loops: CDR1 ENHRY, CDR2 SYGVKD. The CDR3 DNA follows: TGTGCCATCAGTCAGGGATACGAGCAGTACGTC. It specifies CAISQGYEQYV.

In this sample, this clonotype turned up many times. The J gene is TRBJ2-5, the V gene TRBV5-5; 15 bases fit TRBD2. Germline CDR1 and CDR2: SGHKS and YYEKEE (reference sequence). This CDR3 spans 19 amino acids. The J segment lost 2 bases and the V segment lost 4 bases, leaving 12 bases of the junction unmatched. CDR3 amino acids: CASSPIGLAGGPGQETQYF. For the CDR3, the DNA is TGTGCCAGCAGCCCTATCGGACTAGCGGGAGGGCCTGGGCAAGAGACCCAGTACTTC.

This clonotype was observed many times. V usage is TRBV3-1 and J usage is TRBJ2-7, with TRBD1 as a possible D gene (6 bases). This CDR3 is 14 amino acids long. Trimming left V 4 bases short and J 3 bases short, with 13 bases between. Germline values: CDR1 LGHDT, CDR2 YNNKEL (reference sequence). In DNA, the CDR3 is TGTGCCAGCAGCCGTGACAGGAGAAACTACGAGCAGTACTTC. Residues: CASSRDRRNYEQYF.

This clonotype was counted at least ten times. The chain combines TRBV7-3 with TRBJ2-6; D is ambiguous. Germline values: CDR1 SGHTA, CDR2 FQGTGA. V was clipped by 2 bases and J by 0 bases, with 8 bases between them. This CDR3 comprises 16 residues. As DNA, the CDR3 is TGTGCCAGCAGCTTATCGGCCGGCTCTGGGGCCAACGTCCTGACTTTC. Residues: CASSLSAGSGANVLTF.

This clonotype has at least ten counts. The CDR3 DNA reads TGTGCCAGCAGCCGCGCGGGGGGATCCTACAATGAGCAGTTCTTC. Translation: CASSRAGGSYNEQFF. J is TRBJ2-1 and V is TRBV11-2, with TRBD2 matching over 8 bases. The germline V gene encodes CDR1 SGHAT and CDR2 FQNNGV. V was pared by 5 bases and J by 1 base, with 4 bases of the junction left unmatched. The CDR3 sequence is 15 residues long. Combining the CDR3 with reference TRBV11-2 and TRBJ2-1 gives the whole variable domain EAGVAQSPRYKIIEKRQSVAFWCNPISGHATLYWYQQILGQGPKLLIQFQNNGVVDDSQLPKDRFSAERLKGVDSTLKIQPAKLEDSAVYLCASSRAGGSYNEQFFGPGTRLTVL.

The chain links TRBV5-5 to TRBJ1-1, with TRBD1 identical over 8 bases. The germline V gene encodes CDR1 SGHKS and CDR2 YYEKEE (reference sequence). This CDR3 has 14 residues. V shed 4 bases, J shed 3 bases, and the junction held 5 bases outside the gene matches. The CDR3 loop reads CASSLGQGHTEAFF. The CDR3, as DNA: TGTGCCAGCAGCCTAGGACAGGGTCACACTGAAGCTTTCTTT.

Relative to its sample, this clonotype is medium-sized. V is TRBV2 and J is TRBJ2-1; TRBD2 agrees at 8 bases. This CDR3 contains 15 residues. Germline lookup yields CDR1 SNHLY and CDR2 FYNNEI. V lost 5 bases and J lost 9; bases outside the gene matches: 12. The chain's CDR3 is CASSNKRESVIEQFF. The CDR3 DNA is TGTGCCAGCAGTAACAAGCGGGAGTCGGTTATTGAGCAGTTCTTC.

The rearrangement links TRBV7-9 to TRBJ2-1; 7 bases align to TRBD2. The CDR3 extends over 15 amino acids. The germline V gene has CDR1 SEHNR and CDR2 FQNEAQ (reference sequence). With V trimmed by 5 bases and J by 8 bases, 12 bases remained unmatched. CDR3 sequence (DNA): TGTGCCAGCAGCCCCCGGGGGGAGAGCCGCCATGAGCAGTTCTTC. Amino acid sequence: CASSPRGESRHEQFF.

This clonotype was seen many times. The chain recombines TRBV5-1 with TRBJ1-3, with D maybe TRBD1 (5 bases). This CDR3 is 14 amino acids long. Per the germline V gene, CDR1 is SGHRS and CDR2 is YFSETQ. The V end was cut by 1 base, the J end by 0 bases, with 5 bases between. CDR3 bases: TGCGCCAGCAGCTTGACAGGCTCTGGAAACACCATATATTTT. Translating gives CASSLTGSGNTIYF.

This clonotype has a count of ten or more. This rearrangement joins TRBV12-3 or TRBV12-4 to TRBJ2-2; possible D gene TRBD2, 5 bases. The V gene lost 4 bases and the J gene lost 6 bases, with 12 bases spanning the gap. The CDR3 is made up of 14 amino acids. The CDR3 here is CASSSGNLAGELFF. CDR3 in DNA: TGTGCCAGCAGTTCGGGGAATTTAGCCGGGGAGCTGTTTTTT.

This chain links TRBV6-1 with TRBJ2-1; 7 bases agree with TRBD2. With 3 bases clipped from V and 4 bases from J, the junction kept 9 bases outside the gene matches. The CDR3 runs 16 residues. CDR1 is MNHNS and CDR2 is SASEGT in the germline V gene. The CDR3 is CASSDQSGTQYNEQFF. CDR3 nucleotides: TGTGCCAGCAGTGACCAAAGCGGGACCCAGTACAATGAGCAGTTCTTC.

This clonotype is classed as medium-sized (0.01 to 0.1%). The chain recombines TRBV9 with TRBJ2-7, with D possibly being TRBD2 (6 bases). The CDR3 sequence is 14 residues long. Trimming cost V 3 bases and J 1 base, with 11 bases left between them. CDR1 and CDR2 from the germline V gene are SGDLS and YYNGEE. The DNA of the CDR3 is TGTGCCAGCAGCGGGGAGGACTCTTCCTACGAGCAGTACTTC. Translated: CASSGEDSSYEQYF.

This rearrangement joins TRBV12-3 or TRBV12-4 to TRBJ2-1; D is perhaps TRBD1 (5 bases). Trimming removed 1 base at V and 9 bases at J, with 16 bases between. The CDR3 is 15 residues long. Here the CDR3 DNA reads TGTGCCAGCAGTTTAGACCCCCGCTCTAGGGGTGAGCAGTTCTTC. It yields the protein CASSLDPRSRGEQFF.

At least ten counts were recorded for this clonotype. The V gene is TRBV12-3 or TRBV12-4, the J gene TRBJ1-5; D gene ambiguous. The V and J ends lost 5 bases and 4 bases respectively, with 6 bases between them. This CDR3 region has 12 residues. This CDR3 reads CASSDSNQPQHF. The CDR3 nucleotides are TGTGCCAGCAGTGATAGTAATCAGCCCCAGCATTTT.

This clonotype was seen ten or more times. The chain carries TRBV5-6 and TRBJ2-7; D is possibly TRBD2 (5 bases). The germline V gene encodes CDR1 SGHDT and CDR2 YYEEEE. The CDR3 loop spans 15 amino acids. Between the trimmed V and J ends, which lost 5 bases and 7 bases, there was a span of 22 bases. The CDR3 DNA sequence: TGTGCCAGCAGTCCAGAGGACGGAGGTCCTAATGAGCAGTACGTC. This codes for CASSPEDGGPNEQYV.

This clonotype was detected ten times or more. This sequence joins TRBV12-3 or TRBV12-4 and TRBJ1-5, with 10 bases fitting TRBD1. Trimming removed 5 bases from V and 3 bases from J; junction bases left unmatched: 4. The CDR3 spans 15 residues. The CDR3 protein is CASSIGQGDNQPQHF. In nucleotides, the CDR3 is TGTGCCAGCAGTATCGGACAGGGGGACAATCAGCCCCAGCATTTT.

By its share, this clonotype is medium-sized (0.01 to 0.1%). The V call is TRBV10-3, the J call TRBJ1-1; D is uncertain. The V end lost 7 bases, the J end lost 6 bases, and 15 bases lay between the germline ends. The germline V gene encodes CDR1 ENHRY and CDR2 SYGVKD. This CDR3 region has 13 residues. CDR3 amino acids: CAIKEVVGSEAFF. In DNA form, the CDR3 reads TGTGCCATCAAGGAAGTCGTTGGGTCTGAAGCTTTCTTT.

The chain carries TRBV12-3 or TRBV12-4 and TRBJ2-7, with 10 positions matching TRBD1. Unmatched junction bases numbered 5, after V lost 3 bases and J lost 6 bases. The CDR3 sequence is 14 residues long. DNA for the CDR3: TGTGCCAGCAGTTTGACAGGGGGCTTTTTCGAGCAGTACGTC. Its protein is CASSLTGGFFEQYV.

This clonotype was observed many times. The chain combines TRBV7-9 with TRBJ2-7, with D perhaps given as TRBD1 or TRBD2 (6 bases each). The V end lost 5 bases, the J end lost 6 bases, and 11 bases lay between the germline ends. The germline gives CDR1 SEHNR, CDR2 FQNEAQ (reference sequence). CDR3 length: 12 amino acids. CDR3 DNA: TGTGCCAGCAGCCAACAGGGAGGCGAGCAGTACGTC. Its translation: CASSQQGGEQYV.

This clonotype was seen repeatedly, ten times or more. The gene calls are TRBV5-1 and TRBJ1-1; tentatively, D is TRBD1 (6 bases). The CDR3 spans 14 residues. V was pared by 2 bases and J by 4 bases, with 12 bases between. Per germline, CDR1 SGHRS and CDR2 YFSETQ. CDR3 DNA sequence: TGCGCCAGCAGCTTCGGGGGCACTACCACTGAAGCTTTCTTT. This codes for CASSFGGTTTEAFF.

This clonotype was recorded many times. The chain is built from TRBV27 and TRBJ2-5; a weak D match, TRBD1 (7 bases). Trimming shortened V by 3 bases and J by 5 bases, and 10 bases separated the two germline ends. The CDR3 covers 13 residues. The germline gives CDR1 MNHEY, CDR2 SMNVEV (reference sequence). The CDR3 nucleotides are TGTGCCAGCAGTTTGCCAGGGGGGGAGACCCAGTACTTC. It codes for CASSLPGGETQYF.

This clonotype is medium-sized in the sample. The rearrangement links TRBV10-3 to TRBJ2-4; the D gene could be TRBD1 or TRBD2 (6 bases each). V was pared by 3 bases and J by 1 base, with 10 bases between. Per germline, CDR1 ENHRY and CDR2 SYGVKD. The CDR3 totals 15 residues. CDR3 sequence reads: CAISDKGGAKNIQYF. DNA of the CDR3: TGTGCCATCAGTGACAAGGGGGGTGCCAAAAACATTCAGTACTTC.

This clonotype was found many times. The chain recombines TRBV7-9 with TRBJ1-4, with D hard to call. The CDR3 is 14 residues long. CDR1 SEHNR and CDR2 FQNEAQ come from the germline V gene (reference sequence). V gave up 1 base and J gave up 8 bases, with 11 bases separating them. The CDR3 nucleotides read TGTGCCAGCAGCTTAGTGTATCGGGTGGAAAAACTGTTTTTT. Protein: CASSLVYRVEKLFF.

At least ten counts were recorded for this clonotype. V and J are TRBV7-9 and TRBJ2-1; D unresolved. Germline CDR1 SEHNR, CDR2 FQNEAQ (reference sequence). CDR3 length: 17 amino acids. Trimming removed 11 bases at V and 5 bases at J, with 28 bases between. CDR3 bases: TGTGCCGCTCTATCGGGTGCAAAGCAGTACCTTAACAATGAGCAGTTCTTC. Its translation is CAALSGAKQYLNNEQFF.